This TCR beta chain was retrieved from a study of siplizumab effects on memory and regulatory T cells. About this clone itself: Its antigen is not identified.

TCRdb keeps only in-frame clones here, not all; method: immunoSEQ multiplex PCR. The sample lists roughly 100,000 clones; about 92% were seen once. This CDR3 has 14 residues. Per the germline V gene, CDR1 is MDHEN and CDR2 is SYDVKM. V was clipped by 1 base and J by 7 bases; unmatched bases: 4. Study-wide results and limits: Sequences below about 10^-5 frequency were poorly captured. As a result, only a minor fraction of alloreactive clones mapped to unstimulated subsets.

Sequenced material: CD4+ T cells sorted from blood. The receptor's source is a human donor in good health. V gene TRBV28 combines with J gene TRBJ1-5; 7 positions match TRBD1. The CDR3 nucleotides are TGTGCCAGCAGTTTATCCCAGGGGGGACAGCCCCAGCATTTT. It translates to CASSLSQGGQPQHF.